The 22 T cell receptor beta chains below come from one sample, sequenced in a study. TCRdb reprocessed the RT-PCR reads with MiXCR, giving one entry per CDR3 protein. The sample includes about 700,000 distinct CDR3 sequences, 12% to 15% of them seen just once. The specimen was memory CD4+ T cells from blood. These TCRs come from a female donor in good health, serving as a healthy control.

The chain recombines TRBV5-1 with TRBJ2-3, with D unresolved. Trimming removed 7 bases from V and 0 bases from J, with 12 bases in between. CDR3 length equals 14 residues. In germline, CDR1 is SGHRS, CDR2 YFSETQ. CDR3 nucleotides: TGCGCCAGCGTGCCTGACCCTAGCACAGATACGCAGTATTTT. Amino acids: CASVPDPSTDTQYF.

This clonotype was counted once. The J gene is TRBJ2-1, the V gene TRBV24-1; 7 positions match TRBD2. The CDR3 spans 13 residues. Germline CDR1 reads KGHDR; CDR2 reads SFDVKD. Losses at the gene ends were 8 bases for V and 6 bases for J; bases not matched to a gene: 6. This chain's CDR3 is CATTNTGGNEQFF. In DNA, the CDR3 is TGTGCCACCACTAACACGGGGGGCAATGAGCAGTTCTTC.

A few counts support this clonotype. This chain joins TRBV9 and TRBJ1-1; 7 positions agree with TRBD1. CDR3 length: 15 residues. J lost 2 bases, V lost 0 bases, and 4 bases had no gene match. Germline assignment: CDR1 SGDLS and CDR2 YYNGEE. Here the CDR3 reads CASSVEDRDNTEAFF. DNA of the CDR3: TGTGCCAGCAGCGTAGAAGACAGGGACAACACTGAAGCTTTCTTT.

This clonotype was found a few times. DNA of the CDR3: TGTGCCATCAGTGATGTCTTGCGGGGGCGAGAGACCCAGTACTTC. Translating gives CAISDVLRGRETQYF. The chain joins TRBV10-3 to TRBJ2-5, with D maybe TRBD2 (7 bases). The CDR3 runs 15 residues. Germline CDR1 and CDR2: ENHRY and SYGVKD. Trimming stripped 3 bases from V and 4 bases from J, with 15 bases between.

This clonotype showed up just a few times. The chain links TRBV28 to TRBJ2-5, with TRBD1 as a possible D gene (6 bases). The CDR3 has 16 amino acids. The V gene lost 5 bases and the J gene lost 1 base, with 17 bases spanning the gap. The V gene's germline CDR1 is MDHEN and CDR2 SYDVKM. CDR3: CASSPFDRWGQETQYF. For the CDR3, the DNA is TGTGCCAGCAGTCCCTTTGACAGGTGGGGCCAAGAGACCCAGTACTTC.

This chain links TRBV4-2 with TRBJ1-4; 7 positions match TRBD1. V lost 0 bases and J lost 0; bases outside the gene matches: 4. Germline lookup yields CDR1 LGHNA and CDR2 YNFKEQ. This CDR3 spans 17 amino acids. CDR3 in amino acids: CASSQEGGRATNEKLFF. DNA of the CDR3: TGTGCCAGCAGCCAAGAAGGGGGCAGGGCAACTAATGAAAAACTGTTTTTT.

This clonotype came up many times. This chain joins TRBV12-3 or TRBV12-4 and TRBJ1-2, with 10 bases lining up with TRBD1. The V segment lost 5 bases and the J segment 3 bases; nucleotides outside the gene matches: 9. This CDR3 has 16 amino acids. The CDR3 sequence is CASSPYGGQGDYGYTF. The CDR3 bases are TGTGCCAGCAGTCCATACGGAGGACAGGGGGACTATGGCTACACCTTC.

The sample holds many counts of this clonotype. The chain combines TRBV20-1 with TRBJ1-2; possible D gene TRBD1, 6 bases. The germline V gene encodes CDR1 DFQATT and CDR2 SNEGSKA (reference sequence). The CDR3 covers 16 residues. The V end was cut by 0 bases, the J end by 0 bases, with 14 bases between. CDR3 loop: CSARDRGLNANYGYTF. The DNA for the CDR3 is TGCAGTGCTAGAGACAGGGGCCTGAATGCTAACTATGGCTACACCTTC.

The chain combines TRBV6-2 or TRBV6-3 with TRBJ2-5; TRBD2 matches 8 bases. The CDR3 consists of 15 residues. From germline, CDR1 is MNHEY and CDR2 SVGEGT. The trim removed 4 bases at V and 2 bases at J, leaving 6 bases unmatched. The CDR3 DNA is TGTGCCAGCAGTTCGCGGGGGGCCGTGCAAGAGACCCAGTACTTC. Its protein product is CASSSRGAVQETQYF.

The sample holds many counts of this clonotype. This chain uses TRBV5-1 with TRBJ2-2; no reliable D call. The V and J ends lost 0 bases and 0 bases respectively, with 6 bases between them. CDR3 length: 15 residues. Germline V gene data show CDR1 as SGHRS and CDR2 as YFSETQ. The CDR3 coding sequence is TGCGCCAGCAGCTTGGACAGCCCGAACACCGGGGAGCTGTTTTTT. Its protein is CASSLDSPNTGELFF.

The chain employs TRBV15 and TRBJ2-3; the D gene is possibly TRBD2 (6 bases). Trimming stripped 2 bases from V and 4 bases from J, with 10 bases between. Looked up from germline, CDR1 is LNHNV and CDR2 is YYDKDF (reference sequence). The length of the CDR3 is 14 residues. The CDR3 loop is CATSRKRLADTQYF. In nucleotides, the CDR3 is TGTGCCACCAGCAGAAAAAGACTAGCAGATACGCAGTATTTT.

The chain links TRBV2 to TRBJ2-3, with a tentative D call TRBD1 (5 bases). The ends were cut back, 5 bases at V and 4 bases at J, with 16 bases in the middle. This CDR3 is 15 amino acids long. Germline CDR1 and CDR2: SNHLY and FYNNEI. As DNA, the CDR3 is TGTGCCAGCAGTCTACAAGCAGGGAAGGCAGATACGCAGTATTTT. Amino acids: CASSLQAGKADTQYF.

This chain links TRBV18 with TRBJ2-1; 12 bases are shared with TRBD2. Unmatched junction bases numbered 6, after V lost 2 bases and J lost 4 bases. The length of the CDR3 is 17 residues. The germline CDR1 and CDR2 sequences are KGHSH and LQKENI. CDR3 loop: CASSPVTSGSGYNEQFF. The CDR3 DNA reads TGTGCCAGCTCACCAGTGACTAGCGGGAGTGGGTACAATGAGCAGTTCTTC.

In regard to this clonotype: One base away lies a much larger clone, so this may be a sequencing read error. CDR3 bases: TGTGCCAGCAGCGTAGGACTAGCGGGGATCACAGATACGCAGTATTTT. The encoded protein is CASSVGLAGITDTQYF. The chain uses TRBV5-4 and TRBJ2-3, with TRBD2 matching over 12 bases. V lost 4 bases and J lost 2; bases outside the gene matches: 5. This CDR3 region has 16 residues. Germline V gene data show CDR1 as SGHNT and CDR2 as YYREEE (reference sequence).

V gene TRBV3-1 combines with J gene TRBJ2-7, with 8 bases that match TRBD1. The CDR3 length is 15 residues. Germline values: CDR1 LGHDT, CDR2 YNNKEL (reference sequence). After removal of 1 base from V and 0 bases from J, the junction contained 2 bases not matched to a gene. The CDR3 DNA reads TGTGCCAGCAGCCAAGGGACAGGGCACTCCTACGAGCAGTACTTC. Amino acids: CASSQGTGHSYEQYF.

In nucleotides, the CDR3 is TGCAGTGCTAGCTTAATGCCGGGACAGGGGGCGGGAGATACGCAGTATTTT. Its protein is CSASLMPGQGAGDTQYF. This chain joins TRBV20-1 and TRBJ2-3, with TRBD1 matching over 12 bases. The J segment lost 5 bases and the V segment lost 3 bases, leaving 12 bases of the junction unmatched. CDR3 length: 17 residues. CDR1 and CDR2 from the germline V gene are DFQATT and SNEGSKA (reference sequence).

This clonotype was seen more than once but under ten times. The V gene is TRBV20-1, the J gene TRBJ2-2; 12 bases fit TRBD2. V gave up 5 bases and J gave up 5 bases; unmatched junction bases: 9. This CDR3 comprises 16 residues. CDR1 and CDR2 (germline): DFQATT, SNEGSKA (reference sequence). CDR3 in DNA: TGCAGTGCTCGCCGACTAGCGGGGGTGGGGACCGGGGAGCTGTTTTTT. It specifies CSARRLAGVGTGELFF.

This clonotype has ten or more counts. This chain joins TRBV29-1 and TRBJ1-4, with no clear D. The CDR3 runs 12 residues. V dropped 4 bases and J dropped 8 bases, with 11 bases sitting between them. Germline CDR1 is SQVTM and CDR2 is ANQGSEA. CDR3 residues: CSVAGVGEKLFF. Here the CDR3 DNA reads TGCAGCGTTGCGGGTGTGGGCGAAAAACTGTTTTTT.

In this sample, this clonotype turned up a few times. The V and J genes are TRBV18 and TRBJ1-5; a possible D gene is TRBD1 (5 bases). Trimming removed 5 bases at V and 4 bases at J, with 9 bases between. Germline V gene sequence: CDR1 KGHSH, CDR2 LQKENI. CDR3 length equals 13 residues. The CDR3 protein is CASSWDVNQPQHF. The CDR3 DNA sequence: TGTGCCAGCTCATGGGACGTAAATCAGCCCCAGCATTTT.

This clonotype appeared many times. The chain employs TRBV18 and TRBJ2-3; TRBD2 is a possible D gene (6 bases). Germline CDR1 and CDR2: KGHSH and LQKENI. The CDR3 consists of 15 residues. V was clipped by 5 bases and J by 6 bases, with 18 bases between them. The CDR3 DNA reads as TGTGCCAGCTCAGCCTTTCGTGGAGGGGAGGATACGCAGTATTTT. Translating gives CASSAFRGGEDTQYF.

This clonotype was seen ten or more times. The chain uses TRBV15 and TRBJ1-1; no reliable D call. The CDR3 runs 15 residues. V shed 0 bases and J shed 1 base, with 9 bases lying between them. CDR1 is LNHNV, CDR2 YYDKDF, per germline (reference sequence). This chain's CDR3 is CATSRDLAPNTEAFF. The CDR3 region has the DNA TGTGCCACCAGCAGAGATCTAGCACCGAACACTGAAGCTTTCTTT.

The CDR3 DNA follows: TGTGCCTGGATTAAAAAGGCTGGAAACACCATATATTTT. Translation: CAWIKKAGNTIYF. This chain joins TRBV30 and TRBJ1-3; D uncertain. The CDR3 contains 13 residues. With 4 bases removed from V and 2 bases from J, the gap between germline ends came to 9 bases. CDR1 GTSNPN and CDR2 SVGIG come from the germline V gene (reference sequence). Full variable domain (outside the CDR3, taken from reference TRBV30 and TRBJ1-3): SQTIHQWPATLVQPVGSPLSLECTVEGTSNPNLYWYRQAAGRGLQLLFYSVGIGQISSEVPQNLSASRPQDRQFILSSKKLLLSDSGFYLCAWIKKAGNTIYFGEGSWLTVV.